One and the same sample provided the 2 T cell receptor beta chains below, sequenced in a study of read filtering for tumor transcriptome and immune sequencing. The library was built from around 380 ng RNA with molecular barcoded adaptors for alpha/delta and beta/gamma chains. TCRdb re-derived calls from the reads in MiXCR, one entry per CDR3 protein. Seen here are tens of thousands of distinct CDR3 sequences, roughly 18% observed once, and the top ten hold over 13%. The sequencing sample was made of a population of CD138-negative cells sorted from bone marrow. These receptors came from a donor over 35 with multiple myeloma.

This clonotype has ten or more counts. The genes are TRBV5-1 and TRBJ1-1; D gene unclear. The CDR3 extends over 13 amino acids. The V gene's germline CDR1 is SGHRS and CDR2 YFSETQ. V was shortened by 4 bases and J by 4 bases, with 11 bases between the two germline ends. Here the CDR3 DNA reads TGCGCCAGCAGCCACCGTATCGGCACTGAAGCTTTCTTT. This sequence encodes CASSHRIGTEAFF.

In this sample, this clonotype turned up many times. The genes are TRBV15 and TRBJ1-5, with TRBD1 matching over 7 bases. The germline CDR1 and CDR2 sequences are LNHNV and YYDKDF (reference sequence). J gave up 4 bases and V 9 bases, and 12 bases lay outside the gene matches. This CDR3 region has 15 residues. The CDR3 DNA is TGTGCCACTCATCAGGGGGTGCTCTGGAATCAGCCCCAGCATTTT. This encodes CATHQGVLWNQPQHF.